Listed below are T cell receptor beta chains from one sample, sequenced in a study of cytomegalovirus exposure and HLA in healthy donors. Sequenced by immunoSEQ multiplex PCR; TCRdb stores in-frame clones only, minus some. Among some 130,000 clones listed, around 80% were seen once. The sample was PBMCs. The receptor source for this set is a man aged 40-49 years in good health and CMV-seropositive. Each CDR3 is given with its conserved first and last residue. The D gene is left open where the match is weak. The size field is filled for only some rows; it gives once, few, many or a size class.

j_call v_call d_call clone_size cdr3_aa cdr3_nt
TRBJ1-5 TRBV5-6 - few CASSPGGGEVKQPQHF TGTGCCAGCAGCCCTGGTGGGGGGGAAGTAAAACAGCCCCAGCATTTT
TRBJ1-1 TRBV30 - few CAWRDSINTEAFF TGTGCCTGGAGGGACTCGATTAACACTGAAGCTTTCTTT
TRBJ1-2 TRBV5-4 TRBD1 - CASSLDRGRDGYTF TGTGCCAGCAGCTTAGACAGGGGGCGCGATGGCTACACCTTC
TRBJ2-7 TRBV5-6 - - CASTGTPSYEQYF TGTGCCAGCACCGGGACACCATCCTACGAGCAGTACTTC
TRBJ2-2 TRBV18 - - CASSPSSYTGELFF TGTGCCAGCTCACCGAGTAGCTACACCGGGGAGCTGTTTTTT
TRBJ2-7 TRBV11-2 - - CASTDTGMIPYEQYF TGTGCCAGCACCGATACAGGGATGATTCCCTACGAGCAGTACTTC
TRBJ2-7 TRBV6-6 - - CASRGENYEQYF TGTGCCAGCAGGGGAGAGAACTACGAGCAGTACTTC
TRBJ1-3 TRBV30 - - CAWSVGSSGNTIYF TGTGCCTGGAGTGTCGGGTCCTCGGGAAACACCATATATTTT
TRBJ2-7 TRBV5-8 TRBD2 few CASSFRREGSYEQYF TGTGCCAGCAGCTTCAGGCGGGAGGGTAGCTACGAGCAGTACTTC
TRBJ1-5 TRBV30 - - CAWSKGLDQPQHF TGTGCCTGGAGTAAGGGGCTCGATCAGCCCCAGCATTTT
TRBJ1-5 TRBV7-9 - - CASSLAVQGRGSNQPQHF TGTGCCAGCAGCTTAGCCGTTCAGGGGCGAGGGAGCAATCAGCCCCAGCATTTT
TRBJ1-4 TRBV30 TRBD1 - CAWRQGAPEKLFF TGTGCCTGGAGACAGGGGGCGCCTGAAAAACTGTTTTTT
TRBJ2-5 TRBV30 - few CAWSPPGEQYF TGTGCCTGGAGTCCCCCGGGGGAGCAGTACTTC
TRBJ2-7 TRBV5-6 - - CASSFLEVWYEQYF TGTGCCAGCAGCTTCCTAGAGGTTTGGTACGAGCAGTACTTC
TRBJ1-1 TRBV18 TRBD1 - CASSRGQGKDTEAFF TGTGCCAGCTCCCGGGGACAGGGGAAGGACACTGAAGCTTTCTTT
TRBJ2-1 TRBV9 TRBD2 few CASSVGVAGDSYEQFF TGTGCCAGCAGCGTAGGGGTAGCGGGAGATTCTTATGAGCAGTTCTTC
TRBJ2-3 TRBV19 - - CASRSGGRSTDTQYF TGTGCCAGTAGATCCGGGGGGCGAAGCACAGATACGCAGTATTTT
TRBJ1-1 TRBV10-3 TRBD1 - CAMGQGARDEAFF TGTGCCATGGGACAGGGGGCTCGCGACGAAGCTTTCTTT
TRBJ2-1 TRBV9 TRBD2 - CASSVAPSGRAVEQFF TGTGCCAGCAGCGTAGCCCCTAGCGGGAGGGCCGTTGAGCAGTTCTTC
TRBJ2-1 TRBV28 TRBD1 - CASKLRQGQFF TGTGCCAGCAAGTTGAGACAGGGGCAGTTCTTC
TRBJ2-2 TRBV27 TRBD1 - CASGKLRGSLTGELFF TGTGCCAGCGGAAAACTCAGGGGGTCCCTCACCGGGGAGCTGTTTTTT
TRBJ2-5 TRBV9 - few CASSVGGTQETQYF TGTGCCAGCAGCGTAGGCGGCACCCAAGAGACCCAGTACTTC
TRBJ2-1 TRBV28 TRBD2 - CASSLGTTVMNEQFF TGTGCCAGCAGCCTGGGGACTACGGTGATGAATGAGCAGTTCTTC
TRBJ2-7 TRBV30 - - CAWSLAGGEQYF TGTGCCTGGAGTTTGGCTGGGGGGGAGCAGTACTTC
TRBJ2-5 TRBV11-2 - - CASSFNREETQYF TGTGCCAGCAGCTTTAACAGGGAAGAGACCCAGTACTTC
TRBJ1-5 TRBV6-1 - - CASSARPSDQPQHF TGTGCCAGCAGTGCCCGTCCGAGCGATCAGCCCCAGCATTTT
TRBJ2-7 TRBV11-2 TRBD1 few CASSFVRGQGGEQYF TGTGCCAGCAGCTTCGTTCGGGGACAGGGAGGCGAGCAGTACTTC
TRBJ2-3 TRBV4-2 - - CASSQGTGWRADTQYF TGTGCCAGCAGCCAAGGAACCGGATGGAGGGCAGATACGCAGTATTTT
TRBJ2-1 TRBV5-8 - - CASSLGTSPGYNEQFF TGTGCCAGCAGCCTCGGAACTAGCCCGGGCTACAATGAGCAGTTCTTC
TRBJ1-5 TRBV4-1 - - CASSPRDMLPGQPQHF TGCGCCAGCAGCCCCCGGGACATGCTTCCCGGTCAGCCCCAGCATTTT
TRBJ2-3 TRBV7-9 TRBD2 - CASSLGLAGLTDTQYF TGTGCCAGCAGCTTAGGCCTAGCGGGTCTCACAGATACGCAGTATTTT